Below, 25 T cell receptor beta chains from the same sample are listed, as sequenced in a study of blood T cell repertoires in COVID-19. Sequenced by immunoSEQ multiplex PCR; TCRdb stores in-frame clones only, minus some. The sample lists approximately 100,000 clones, about 80% occurring once. The source material was peripheral blood. These receptors all come from a woman over 75 with active or convalescent COVID-19.

This clone came up once. CDR3: CASTPDSGLSGYTF. The CDR3 DNA reads TGTGCCAGTACCCCAGACAGTGGGCTGAGCGGCTACACCTTC. The J gene is TRBJ1-2, the V gene TRBV19, with TRBD1 as a possible D gene (5 bases). Germline CDR1 LNHDA, CDR2 SQIVND (reference sequence). This CDR3 is built from 14 residues. V dropped 7 bases and J dropped 8 bases, with 20 bases sitting between them.

The rearrangement uses TRBV6-6 and TRBJ1-5; D perhaps matches TRBD1 (6 bases). Germline CDR1 is MNHNY and CDR2 is SVGAGI (reference sequence). This CDR3 contains 14 residues. V gave up 8 bases and J gave up 2 bases, with 13 bases separating them. The CDR3 nucleotides are TGTGCCAGCGGAACAGGGAGCGGCAATCAGCCCCAGCATTTT. Translating it yields CASGTGSGNQPQHF.

The rearrangement uses TRBV29-1 and TRBJ1-1; 10 positions agree with TRBD1. The germline V gene has CDR1 SQVTM and CDR2 ANQGSEA. The CDR3 spans 15 residues. After removal of 4 bases from V and 0 bases from J, the junction contained 5 bases not matched to a gene. The CDR3 sequence: CSVGGQGGVNTEAFF. In DNA form, the CDR3 reads TGCAGCGTTGGCGGACAGGGGGGGGTGAACACTGAAGCTTTCTTT. The full variable domain, in which reference TRBV29-1 and TRBJ1-1 provide the parts outside the CDR3, is SAVISQKPSRDICQRGTSLTIQCQVDSQVTMMFWYRQQPGQSLTLIATANQGSEATYESGFVIDKFPISRPNLTFSTLTVSNMSPEDSSIYLCSVGGQGGVNTEAFFGQGTRLTVV.

The chain couples TRBV21-1 to TRBJ2-5; the table assigns TRBD2, which was not confirmed against the DNA. TRBV21-1 is a documented pseudogene. This CDR3 spans 21 amino acids. CDR3 coding DNA: TGTGCCAGCAGCAAAGGCCGGATCGCGGGAGGCCCGAAAAATTACCAAGAGACCCAGTACTTC. It is translated as CASSKGRIAGGPKNYQETQYF.

This chain connects TRBV7-9 to TRBJ2-3; tentatively, D is TRBD2 (5 bases). Trimming removed 5 bases from V and 2 bases from J, with 11 bases in between. Germline CDR1 is SEHNR and CDR2 is FQNEAQ (reference sequence). CDR3 length: 14 amino acids. CDR3 nucleotide sequence: TGTGCCAGCAGCCCTAGCCAGGCCACAGATACGCAGTATTTT. Translating it yields CASSPSQATDTQYF.

The V and J genes are TRBV27 and TRBJ2-1, with TRBD1 matching 7 bases. With 6 bases clipped from V and 8 bases from J, the junction kept 13 bases outside the gene matches. The CDR3 runs 15 residues. Germline V lookup: CDR1 MNHEY, CDR2 SMNVEV (reference sequence). This CDR3 is CASSLTGVLGDEQFF. The CDR3 DNA sequence: TGTGCCAGCAGCCTTACAGGGGTCTTGGGCGATGAGCAGTTCTTC.

The gene calls are TRBV10-3 and TRBJ2-1; perhaps TRBD2 as D (7 bases). V shed 6 bases and J shed 8 bases, with 17 bases lying between them. The CDR3 contains 14 residues. Germline loops: CDR1 ENHRY, CDR2 SYGVKD. DNA for the CDR3: TGTGCCATCAGAACCCAAACGGGGGGCGATGAGCAGTTCTTC. Its translation is CAIRTQTGGDEQFF.

The chain has TRBV19 and TRBJ1-5; TRBD1 aligns across 8 bases. Germline lookup yields CDR1 LNHDA and CDR2 SQIVND (reference sequence). The CDR3 runs to 13 residues. V dropped 7 bases and J dropped 11; count of bases not matched to a gene: 10. The CDR3: CASTLDRGRTQHF. CDR3 sequence (DNA): TGTGCCAGTACCCTCGACAGGGGTCGTACCCAGCATTTT.

The chain uses TRBV6-1 and TRBJ1-5, with 7 bases that match TRBD1. Germline CDR1 MNHNS, CDR2 SASEGT. Unmatched junction bases numbered 8, after V lost 2 bases and J lost 7 bases. CDR3 length equals 15 residues. For the CDR3, the DNA is TGTGCCAGCAGTGAATCTAGACAGGGCGGCCAGCCCCAGCATTTT. Residues: CASSESRQGGQPQHF.

The rearrangement uses TRBV6-2 or TRBV6-3 and TRBJ2-2; possible D gene TRBD2, 5 bases. The CDR3 totals 14 residues. The V and J ends lost 2 bases and 6 bases respectively, with 10 bases between them. Germline CDR1 is MNHEY and CDR2 is SVGEGT. The CDR3 spells CASSYTSPAGELFF. The DNA for the CDR3 is TGTGCCAGCAGTTACACTAGTCCTGCCGGGGAGCTGTTTTTT.

The rearrangement joins TRBV6-7 to TRBJ1-4; no reliable D call. TRBV6-7 is marked as an open reading frame, function uncertain. V was clipped by 5 bases and J by 8 bases, with 15 bases between them. The CDR3 length is 14 residues. In DNA, the CDR3 is TGTGCCAGCAGTCACCCCCGGGGTGGGGAAAAACTGTTTTTT. Protein sequence: CASSHPRGGEKLFF.

J is TRBJ1-1 and V is TRBV7-2; D perhaps matches TRBD1 (6 bases). This CDR3 comprises 16 residues. Germline values: CDR1 SGHTA, CDR2 FQGNSA. Trimming shortened V by 4 bases and J by 1 base, and 16 bases separated the two germline ends. CDR3 protein: CASSYVQGLQNTEAFF. Written as DNA, the CDR3 is TGTGCCAGCAGCTATGTACAGGGTTTACAGAACACTGAAGCTTTCTTT.

The chain links TRBV5-4 to TRBJ1-1; D gene unclear. V was shortened by 0 bases and J by 6 bases, with 9 bases between the two germline ends. The length of the CDR3 is 13 residues. CDR1 is SGHNT and CDR2 is YYREEE in the germline V gene (reference sequence). CDR3 amino acids: CASSLAFSSEAFF. The CDR3 coding sequence is TGTGCCAGCAGCTTGGCCTTCTCGTCTGAAGCTTTCTTT.

This clone was picked up one time. The chain has TRBV10-3 and TRBJ1-6; 8 bases map to TRBD1. V gave up 0 bases and J gave up 10 bases; unmatched junction bases: 5. This CDR3 spans 15 amino acids. From germline, CDR1 is ENHRY and CDR2 SYGVKD. CDR3 sequence: CAISESTGAGSPLHF. The CDR3 DNA sequence: TGTGCCATCAGTGAGTCGACAGGGGCGGGCTCACCCCTCCACTTT.

This clone has only a few counts. The chain combines TRBV30 with TRBJ2-1; 8 bases match TRBD1. Germline-derived CDR1 and CDR2 are GTSNPN and SVGIG (reference sequence). This CDR3 has 13 amino acids. V shed 5 bases and J 2 bases; nucleotides not matched to a gene: 2. The CDR3 nucleotides read TGTGCCTGGGGACAGGGAGCCTACAATGAGCAGTTCTTC. Amino acids: CAWGQGAYNEQFF.

V gene TRBV5-1 combines with J gene TRBJ2-4, with 11 bases identical to TRBD1. Germline values: CDR1 SGHRS, CDR2 YFSETQ. The CDR3 consists of 17 residues. V gave up 4 bases and J gave up 0 bases; unmatched junction bases: 6. The CDR3 DNA reads as TGCGCCAGCAGCAATGGACAGGGGGCCTCAGCCAAAAACATTCAGTACTTC. As protein: CASSNGQGASAKNIQYF.

V usage is TRBV10-3 and J usage is TRBJ2-3; D gene unclear. V was clipped by 8 bases and J by 2 bases, with 8 bases between them. This CDR3 is built from 12 residues. Per germline, CDR1 ENHRY and CDR2 SYGVKD. CDR3: CAISADTDTQYF. The CDR3 DNA reads as TGTGCCATCTCCGCAGACACAGATACGCAGTATTTT.

The chain uses TRBV24-1 and TRBJ1-5; D remains unclear. The ends were cut back, 2 bases at V and 9 bases at J, with 19 bases in the middle. CDR1 is KGHDR and CDR2 is SFDVKD in the germline V gene. CDR3 length equals 16 residues. The CDR3 DNA reads as TGTGCCACCAGTGATTCTCAGGCATCCGCAAAGACGCCCCAGCATTTT. Amino acids: CATSDSQASAKTPQHF.

J is TRBJ1-2 and V is TRBV11-3, with 9 bases fitting TRBD1. V lost 6 bases and J lost 7; bases outside the gene matches: 6. Per the germline V gene, CDR1 is SGHNT and CDR2 is YENEEA. The CDR3 loop spans 13 amino acids. The CDR3 nucleotides are TGTGCCAGCAGTCAGGGACAGGGCTTTGGCTACACCTTC. This gives the protein CASSQGQGFGYTF.

The V call is TRBV12-3 or TRBV12-4, the J call TRBJ2-2, with TRBD2 matching 8 bases. The ends lost 7 bases at V and 5 bases at J; junction bases unmatched: 3. The CDR3 contains 13 residues. The CDR3 protein is CASKERETGELFF. CDR3 nucleotide sequence: TGTGCCAGCAAGGAGCGGGAGACCGGGGAGCTGTTTTTT.

J is TRBJ1-1 and V is TRBV9; TRBD1 is a possible D gene (5 bases). Per germline, CDR1 SGDLS and CDR2 YYNGEE. The CDR3 sequence is 15 residues long. Trimming took 7 bases from V and 1 from J, leaving 17 bases between them. The CDR3, as DNA: TGTGCCAGCTCAGGGTCGGCTTCCCCGAACACTGAAGCTTTCTTT. Protein sequence: CASSGSASPNTEAFF.

The chain employs TRBV28 and TRBJ2-7, with TRBD1 matching over 7 bases. Germline values: CDR1 MDHEN, CDR2 SYDVKM. Trimming took 8 bases from V and 2 from J; bases not matched to a gene: 12. CDR3 size: 15 residues. The CDR3 loop reads CASDSSPTGTYEQYF. Here the CDR3 DNA reads TGTGCCAGCGACAGCTCCCCGACAGGGACCTACGAGCAGTACTTC.

This clone turned up a few times. The chain joins TRBV30 to TRBJ2-7; 9 nucleotides agree with TRBD1. The junction had 9 bases not matched to a gene; V was cut back by 3 bases and J by 3 bases. The CDR3 runs 15 residues. Germline assignment: CDR1 GTSNPN and CDR2 SVGIG (reference sequence). The DNA of the CDR3 is TGTGCCTGGAGGGGGGGAGGGACAGGGATCTACGAGCAGTACTTC. This gives the protein CAWRGGGTGIYEQYF.

The V call is TRBV19, the J call TRBJ1-5; 10 bases agree with TRBD1. Germline CDR1 and CDR2: LNHDA and SQIVND (reference sequence). V was clipped by 4 bases and J by 4 bases; unmatched bases: 7. This CDR3 has 16 amino acids. The CDR3 spells CASSTGQGKGNQPQHF. CDR3 DNA: TGTGCCAGTAGTACGGGACAGGGGAAAGGGAATCAGCCCCAGCATTTT.

The chain joins TRBV19 to TRBJ1-5; D not resolved. CDR3 length equals 16 residues. The germline V and J ends were trimmed by 6 bases and 7 bases, with 22 bases remaining between them. Germline V gives CDR1 LNHDA, CDR2 SQIVND (reference sequence). CDR3 coding DNA: TGTGCCAGTAGCACCTCGGGGTTGCCATACGAACAGCCCCAGCATTTT. It encodes CASSTSGLPYEQPQHF.